This T cell receptor beta chain was captured by sequencing in a study of technical replicates of blood from several donors. V was pared by 6 bases and J by 4 bases, with 7 bases of the junction left unmatched. Germline CDR1 MNHEY, CDR2 SVGAGI. The CDR3 extends over 14 amino acids. The assay was immunoSEQ multiplex PCR, and TCRdb's table has in-frame clones only and misses some. The data show about 76,000 clones, just over 85% seen once. Sequences were obtained from PBMCs. This sequence was found in a human donor in good health. Some clones in this sample may be carry-over from other donors' samples. The chain links TRBV6-5 to TRBJ2-5; 8 bases fit TRBD2. The CDR3 DNA is TGTGCCAGCAGCCGCGGGGGGACGGGAGAGACCCAGTACTTC. Translated, it gives CASSRGGTGETQYF.